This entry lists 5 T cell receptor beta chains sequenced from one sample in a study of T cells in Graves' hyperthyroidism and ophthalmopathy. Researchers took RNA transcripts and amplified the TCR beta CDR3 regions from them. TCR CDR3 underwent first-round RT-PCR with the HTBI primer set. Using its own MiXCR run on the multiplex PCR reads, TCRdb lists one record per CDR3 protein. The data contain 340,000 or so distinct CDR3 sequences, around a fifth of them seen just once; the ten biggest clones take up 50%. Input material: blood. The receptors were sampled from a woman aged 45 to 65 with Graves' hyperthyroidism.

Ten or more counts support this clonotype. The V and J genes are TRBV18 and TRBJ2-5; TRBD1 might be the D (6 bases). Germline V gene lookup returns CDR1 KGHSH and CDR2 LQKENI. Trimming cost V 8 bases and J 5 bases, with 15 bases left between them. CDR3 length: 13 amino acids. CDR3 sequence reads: CASNRDLRETQYF. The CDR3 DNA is TGTGCCAGCAACAGGGACCTGAGGGAGACCCAGTACTTC.

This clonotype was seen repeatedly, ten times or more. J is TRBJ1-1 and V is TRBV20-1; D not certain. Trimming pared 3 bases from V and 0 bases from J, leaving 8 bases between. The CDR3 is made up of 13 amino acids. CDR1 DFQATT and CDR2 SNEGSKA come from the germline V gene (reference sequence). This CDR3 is CSARGSMNTEAFF. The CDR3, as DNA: TGCAGTGCTAGGGGGAGCATGAACACTGAAGCTTTCTTT.

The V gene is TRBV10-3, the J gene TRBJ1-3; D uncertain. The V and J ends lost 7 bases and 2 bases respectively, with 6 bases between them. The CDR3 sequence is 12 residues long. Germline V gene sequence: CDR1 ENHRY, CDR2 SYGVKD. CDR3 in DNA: TGTGCCATCACGGCTACTGGAAACACCATATATTTT. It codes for CAITATGNTIYF.

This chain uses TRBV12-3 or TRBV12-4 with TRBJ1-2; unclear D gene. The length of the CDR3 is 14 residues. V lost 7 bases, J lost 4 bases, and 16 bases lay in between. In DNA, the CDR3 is TGTGCCAGCACCTGGAAGGATAGACTCTATGGCTACACCTTC. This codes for CASTWKDRLYGYTF.

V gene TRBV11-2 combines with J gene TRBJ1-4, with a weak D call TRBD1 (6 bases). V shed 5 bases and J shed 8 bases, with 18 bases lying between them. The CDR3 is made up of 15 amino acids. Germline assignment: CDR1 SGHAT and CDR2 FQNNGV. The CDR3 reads CASSALRGAREKLFF. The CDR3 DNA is TGTGCCAGCAGCGCCCTCCGGGGGGCGAGAGAAAAACTGTTTTTT.